Reported below is one T cell receptor (beta chain). This clonotype was counted a single time. The target of this receptor is not known. There are no base qualities to consult, and no much larger clone falls within one base. One read provides weak support. The data were obtained in a study of T cell repertoires in cytomegalovirus infection (dated by TCRdb to the late 2010s). Broadly, across the study: Because public TCR beta signatures pointed to carriage of CMV infection together with the matching HLA type, the HLA type of each donor mattered for the analysis.

The CDR3 holds 14 amino acids from the cysteine to the phenylalanine. The entry retains the CDR3 DNA only, 42 bases that are in frame from base 1. The junction shows trimming of 7 bases on V and 3 bases on J, plus 16 bases between the germline ends. Reading the germline V gene (reference sequence) gives CDR1 DFQATT and CDR2 SNEGSKA. Instrument on record: Illumina HiSeq 1500. The raw public data were reprocessed by TCRdb itself: fastp quality trimming at Q25, MiXCR clonotype calling, in-frame beta chains only. Identical CDR3 protein sequences are pooled into one entry, listed with their most common genes and DNA. The sample table lists about 260,000 distinct CDR3 sequences, about 13% of them with a count of one. 7.5% to 10% of the sample is held by the ten biggest clonotypes. Results and caveats for the whole study, not just this receptor: The ex vivo response was dominated by HLA-C-restricted CMV-specific TCR beta clonotypes, and the single most frequent clonotype in two of eight donors was supplied by these HLA-C-restricted clonotypes. In both this cohort and an independent roughly 350-donor cohort, the cumulative frequency of public TCR beta family members distinguished carriers of CMV infection plus the relevant HLA type.

The sequenced sample consisted of PBMCs. This clonotype was sampled from a human donor in good health (CMV status not recorded). Some clones in this sample may be carry-over from other donors' samples. This chain is built from TRBV20-1 and TRBJ1-5; the D gene assignment is ambiguous. The DNA sequence reads TGCAGTGTTCCGAGTACGGGATTCAATCAGCCCCAGCATTTT. It translates to CSVPSTGFNQPQHF.